The present T cell receptor beta chain was sequenced within a study of cytomegalovirus exposure and HLA in healthy donors. In the study overall: It was reported in a later analysis that the 100 to 150 validation repertoires used the same platform as the 666 first-cohort repertoires.

The CDR3 consists of 15 residues. Germline CDR1 SNHLY, CDR2 FYNNEI. The V end lost 6 bases, the J end lost 1 base, and 13 bases lay between the germline ends. Repertoires were generated with immunoSEQ multiplex PCR, while TCRdb's copy carries only in-frame clones and drops some. The sample consists of 250,000 or so clones, over 75% of them appearing once. Sequenced: PBMCs. V gene TRBV2 combines with J gene TRBJ1-5; D is perhaps TRBD1 (5 bases). This TCR was recovered from a man between 18 and 35 years old in good health and CMV-seropositive. The CDR3 DNA is TGTGCCAGCAGCGCGGGACTTCCGAGCAATCAGCCCCAGCATTTT. This codes for CASSAGLPSNQPQHF. The full variable domain, in which reference TRBV2 and TRBJ1-5 provide the parts outside the CDR3, is EPEVTQTPSHQVTQMGQEVILRCVPISNHLYFYWYRQILGQKVEFLVSFYNNEISEKSEIFDDQFSVERPDGSNFTLKIRSTKLEDSAMYFCASSAGLPSNQPQHFGDGTRLSIL.